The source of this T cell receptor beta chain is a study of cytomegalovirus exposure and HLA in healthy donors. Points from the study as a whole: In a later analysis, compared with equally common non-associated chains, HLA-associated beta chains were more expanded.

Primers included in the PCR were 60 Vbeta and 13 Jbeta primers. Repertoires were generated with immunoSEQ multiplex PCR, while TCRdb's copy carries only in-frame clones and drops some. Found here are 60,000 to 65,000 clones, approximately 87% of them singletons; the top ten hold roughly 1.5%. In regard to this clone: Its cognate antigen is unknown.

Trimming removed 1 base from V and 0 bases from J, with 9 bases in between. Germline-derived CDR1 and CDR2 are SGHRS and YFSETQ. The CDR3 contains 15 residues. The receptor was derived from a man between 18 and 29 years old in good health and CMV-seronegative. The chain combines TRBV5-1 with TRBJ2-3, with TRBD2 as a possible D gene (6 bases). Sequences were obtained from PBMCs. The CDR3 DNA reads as TGCGCCAGCAGCTTGAGGAGCGGGAGCACAGATACGCAGTATTTT. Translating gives CASSLRSGSTDTQYF.